The T cell receptor beta chain described here comes from a study of vaccination and CD4 T cells after COVID-19. Overall study context: The cells in question were stimulated using overlapping spike peptides derived from SARS-CoV-2, HCoV-NL63, HCoV-OC43 and HCoV-229E.

This clonotype was seen a few times. The antigen remains unidentified. Time point noted: late sampling 161 to 241 days after vaccination in a few convalescent patients. Regarding treatment: roughly 10-day PBMC culture with coronavirus spike peptide pools or control peptides (ViraFEST assay). The Oncomine TCR Beta short-read assay was applied to DNA of cultured CD4+ T cells. CD4+ T cells were cultured, and genomic DNA was extracted from them. TCRdb reanalysed the PCR reads using MiXCR and keeps one entry per CDR3 protein. The sample has approximately 20,000 distinct CDR3 sequences, 35% seen once. Germline-derived CDR1 and CDR2 are DFQATT and SNEGSKA (reference sequence). With 2 bases clipped from V and 7 bases from J, the junction kept 2 bases outside the gene matches. The CDR3 sequence is 12 residues long.

The V call is TRBV20-1, the J call TRBJ2-3, with TRBD1 matching 8 bases. The source was CD4+ T cells from blood, cultured in vitro, collected about 7 months after SARS-CoV-2 vaccination. This TCR derives from a human donor who had recovered from COVID-19. The CDR3 sequence: CSARQGANTQYF. In DNA form, the CDR3 reads TGCAGTGCTAGACAGGGGGCGAATACGCAGTATTTT.